The 28 T cell receptor beta chains below all came from one sample that was sequenced in a study of cytomegalovirus exposure and HLA in healthy donors. This PCR relied on a set of 60 Vbeta primers and 13 Jbeta primers. TCRdb's table, derived via immunoSEQ multiplex PCR, lists solely in-frame clones and lacks some. The data show 130,000 to 150,000 clones, about four fifths seen once. Source material: PBMCs. These TCRs come from a woman between 18 and 30 years old in good health and CMV-seropositive.

This chain joins TRBV19 and TRBJ1-1; maybe TRBD1 (5 bases). This CDR3 is 15 amino acids long. The V gene's germline CDR1 is LNHDA and CDR2 SQIVND (reference sequence). V dropped 6 bases and J dropped 4 bases, with 18 bases sitting between them. CDR3 DNA sequence: TGTGCCAGTAGCCCCCTGGGGGAAGCGGGCACTGAAGCTTTCTTT. This gives the protein CASSPLGEAGTEAFF. The entire variable domain, with the rest obtained from reference TRBV19 and TRBJ1-1, is as follows: DGGITQSPKYLFRKEGQNVTLSCEQNLNHDAMYWYRQDPGQGLRLIYYSQIVNDFQKGDIAEGYSVSREKKESFPLTVTSAQKNPTAFYLCASSPLGEAGTEAFFGQGTRLTVV.

The chain is built from TRBV2 and TRBJ2-5; TRBD1 matches at 7 bases. From germline, CDR1 is SNHLY and CDR2 FYNNEI. The CDR3 has 15 residues. After removal of 6 bases from V and 3 bases from J, the junction contained 10 bases not matched to a gene. The CDR3 DNA follows: TGTGCCAGCAGCCCGCCTCCGGGACAGAAAGAGACCCAGTACTTC. Translated, it gives CASSPPPGQKETQYF.

This chain joins TRBV10-1 and TRBJ2-1; a weak D match, TRBD2 (5 bases). The CDR3 contains 15 residues. Between the trimmed V and J ends, which lost 0 bases and 2 bases, there was a span of 8 bases. The germline V gene encodes CDR1 WNHNN and CDR2 SYGVQD (reference sequence). Written as DNA, the CDR3 is TGCGCCAGCAGTGAGTCTAGCGATCCCTACAATGAGCAGTTCTTC. Encoded protein: CASSESSDPYNEQFF.

This chain uses TRBV7-2 with TRBJ1-5; 8 bases line up with TRBD1. The CDR3 length is 14 residues. After removal of 5 bases from V and 4 bases from J, the junction contained 4 bases not matched to a gene. Germline loops: CDR1 SGHTA, CDR2 FQGNSA. The CDR3 DNA reads TGTGCCAGCAGCCCGAACAGGGGGAATCAGCCCCAGCATTTT. Translating gives CASSPNRGNQPQHF.

The chain links TRBV7-6 to TRBJ2-7; 8 bases align to TRBD1. CDR1 SGHVS and CDR2 FNYEAQ come from the germline V gene. V dropped 4 bases and J dropped 6; count of bases not matched to a gene: 8. CDR3 length: 14 amino acids. CDR3 nucleotide sequence: TGTGCCAGCAGCTCTTCCGGGACAGGCTCCGAGCAGTACTTC. This gives the protein CASSSSGTGSEQYF.

The chain joins TRBV5-1 to TRBJ2-7; maybe TRBD2 (5 bases). The V gene's germline CDR1 is SGHRS and CDR2 YFSETQ. V was cut by 2 bases and J by 5 bases, with 20 bases left in between. CDR3 length: 16 amino acids. CDR3 nucleotides: TGCGCCAGCAGCTTAAGTAGGGCACCTCAGAGGGACGAGCAGTACTTC. Protein sequence: CASSLSRAPQRDEQYF.

The V call is TRBV2, the J call TRBJ2-1; 7 bases line up with TRBD2. This CDR3 has 15 amino acids. Germline CDR1 SNHLY, CDR2 FYNNEI. V lost 4 bases, J lost 5 bases, and 8 bases stayed unmatched. The CDR3 region has the DNA TGTGCCAGCAGTGTACTGCAGGGAGGGAACAATGAGCAGTTCTTC. Its translation: CASSVLQGGNNEQFF. The full variable domain, rest sourced from reference TRBV2 and TRBJ2-1, is EPEVTQTPSHQVTQMGQEVILRCVPISNHLYFYWYRQILGQKVEFLVSFYNNEISEKSEIFDDQFSVERPDGSNFTLKIRSTKLEDSAMYFCASSVLQGGNNEQFFGPGTRLTVL.

This clone was counted between two and nine times. V usage is TRBV29-1 and J usage is TRBJ2-7; 12 nucleotides match TRBD2. Germline loops: CDR1 SQVTM, CDR2 ANQGSEA. The CDR3 loop spans 15 amino acids. V gave up 4 bases and J gave up 0 bases; unmatched junction bases: 4. The CDR3 coding sequence is TGCAGCGTTGTACTAGCGGGGGGCGTCTCCTACGAGCAGTACTTC. Its protein is CSVVLAGGVSYEQYF.

The chain uses TRBV9 and TRBJ2-2; perhaps TRBD2 as D (7 bases). V was pared by 7 bases and J by 8 bases, with 21 bases between. Per the germline V gene, CDR1 is SGDLS and CDR2 is YYNGEE. The CDR3 consists of 15 residues. Here the CDR3 DNA reads TGTGCCAGCGGGGGGGGCAGGATCCTGACTGGGGAGCTGTTTTTT. Its translation: CASGGGRILTGELFF.

This chain uses TRBV5-1 with TRBJ1-1, with 11 bases identical to TRBD1. Per the germline V gene, CDR1 is SGHRS and CDR2 is YFSETQ. J was trimmed by 0 bases and V by 4 bases; bases with no gene match: 8. The CDR3 sequence is 17 residues long. CDR3 sequence (DNA): TGCGCCAGCAGCCCCTTGGGGGACAGGGGGATGAACACTGAAGCTTTCTTT. It yields the protein CASSPLGDRGMNTEAFF.

The chain couples TRBV19 to TRBJ2-2; possibly TRBD2 for D (5 bases). The CDR3 contains 13 residues. Per the germline V gene, CDR1 is LNHDA and CDR2 is SQIVND (reference sequence). Trimming removed 5 bases from V and 6 bases from J, with 10 bases in between. The CDR3 loop reads CASSSLGAGELFF. The CDR3 nucleotides are TGTGCCAGTAGTTCCCTCGGGGCCGGGGAGCTGTTTTTT.

The chain joins TRBV28 to TRBJ1-5; D gene unclear. The CDR3 loop spans 14 amino acids. V was shortened by 6 bases and J by 6 bases, with 15 bases between the two germline ends. The germline V gene encodes CDR1 MDHEN and CDR2 SYDVKM. This CDR3 reads CASRSSEVGQPQHF. CDR3 nucleotide sequence: TGTGCCAGCAGGTCTAGTGAGGTGGGTCAGCCCCAGCATTTT.

This clone was seen a handful of times. V and J are TRBV11-2 and TRBJ2-7; D may be TRBD2 (5 bases). The V end lost 3 bases, the J end lost 4 bases, and 7 bases lay between the germline ends. CDR1 is SGHAT, CDR2 FQNNGV, per germline. The CDR3 runs to 12 residues. Here the CDR3 reads CASSFSGYEQYF. The CDR3 region has the DNA TGTGCCAGCAGCTTCTCGGGATACGAGCAGTACTTC.

The chain uses TRBV19 and TRBJ2-7; 10 positions agree with TRBD1. V lost 6 bases and J lost 2; bases outside the gene matches: 7. CDR1 LNHDA and CDR2 SQIVND come from the germline V gene (reference sequence). This CDR3 region has 15 residues. Here the CDR3 DNA reads TGTGCCAGTAGCGTTGGGGACAGGGGAACCTACGAGCAGTACTTC. Its translation is CASSVGDRGTYEQYF.

The sample holds a few counts of this clone. This rearrangement joins TRBV7-8 to TRBJ1-2, with 7 bases aligning to TRBD1. V was pared by 5 bases and J by 5 bases, with 8 bases of the junction left unmatched. Germline V gives CDR1 SGHVS, CDR2 FQNEAQ. The CDR3 runs to 14 residues. The CDR3 DNA reads TGTGCCAGCAGCCGGACGGACAGGACATATGGCTACACCTTC. Its translation is CASSRTDRTYGYTF.

CDR3 amino acids: CASSPQGAEQFF. The CDR3 DNA follows: TGCGCCAGCAGTCCACAGGGGGCTGAGCAGTTCTTC. This chain connects TRBV10-2 to TRBJ2-1; 9 bases align to TRBD1. The ends lost 5 bases at V and 9 bases at J; junction bases unmatched: 2. The CDR3 sequence is 12 residues long. Germline values: CDR1 WSHSY, CDR2 SAAADI.

V gene TRBV19 combines with J gene TRBJ1-2; D remains unclear. The CDR3 has 12 residues. Trimming pared 8 bases from V and 1 base from J, leaving 8 bases between. Germline values: CDR1 LNHDA, CDR2 SQIVND (reference sequence). The CDR3 sequence is CASLRGNYGYTF. The CDR3, as DNA: TGTGCCAGTCTTCGGGGTAACTATGGCTACACCTTC. Full variable domain (outside the CDR3, taken from reference TRBV19 and TRBJ1-2): DGGITQSPKYLFRKEGQNVTLSCEQNLNHDAMYWYRQDPGQGLRLIYYSQIVNDFQKGDIAEGYSVSREKKESFPLTVTSAQKNPTAFYLCASLRGNYGYTFGSGTRLTVV.

This sequence joins TRBV6-1 and TRBJ2-7, with D uncertain. The ends were cut back, 4 bases at V and 6 bases at J, with 19 bases in the middle. Germline values: CDR1 MNHNS, CDR2 SASEGT. The CDR3 sequence is 15 residues long. CDR3 amino acids: CASSVVPENGFEQYF. In nucleotides, the CDR3 is TGTGCCAGCAGTGTGGTACCCGAGAACGGGTTCGAGCAGTACTTC.

There are a few counts of this clone. The chain has TRBV19 and TRBJ2-7, with 7 bases fitting TRBD1. The germline V gene encodes CDR1 LNHDA and CDR2 SQIVND (reference sequence). Trimming took 7 bases from V and 3 from J; bases not matched to a gene: 9. The CDR3 contains 14 residues. In nucleotides, the CDR3 is TGTGCCAGTACTGAAAGACAGGGTAACTACGAGCAGTACTTC. Its translation: CASTERQGNYEQYF. The entire variable domain, with the rest obtained from reference TRBV19 and TRBJ2-7, is as follows: DGGITQSPKYLFRKEGQNVTLSCEQNLNHDAMYWYRQDPGQGLRLIYYSQIVNDFQKGDIAEGYSVSREKKESFPLTVTSAQKNPTAFYLCASTERQGNYEQYFGPGTRLTVT.

The genes are TRBV5-6 and TRBJ2-3; D is uncertain. The CDR3 consists of 15 residues. Trimming took 0 bases from V and 0 from J, leaving 8 bases between them. Germline CDR1 reads SGHDT; CDR2 reads YYEEEE. CDR3 DNA sequence: TGTGCCAGCAGCTTGGCCGTTTCTAGCACAGATACGCAGTATTTT. This codes for CASSLAVSSTDTQYF.

CDR3 coding DNA: TGTGCCATCAGTGAGTCCCGGGGAGCGGGGGGGCGCGGTGAGCAGTTCTTC. Its translation: CAISESRGAGGRGEQFF. The gene calls are TRBV10-3 and TRBJ2-1; the match to TRBD2 covers 10 bases. The CDR3 extends over 17 amino acids. Germline values: CDR1 ENHRY, CDR2 SYGVKD. After removal of 0 bases from V and 9 bases from J, the junction contained 11 bases not matched to a gene.

The V call is TRBV6-5, the J call TRBJ2-2, with 10 positions matching TRBD1. After removal of 5 bases from V and 7 bases from J, the junction contained 7 bases not matched to a gene. The CDR3 spans 15 residues. Per germline, CDR1 MNHEY and CDR2 SVGAGI. CDR3 sequence: CASSRGQGGNGELFF. In DNA form, the CDR3 reads TGTGCCAGCAGTCGCGGACAGGGGGGGAACGGGGAGCTGTTTTTT.

The V call is TRBV27, the J call TRBJ2-4; a weak D match, TRBD2 (7 bases). This CDR3 region has 21 residues. CDR1 and CDR2 (germline): MNHEY, SMNVEV (reference sequence). Trimming shortened V by 5 bases and J by 2 bases, and 31 bases separated the two germline ends. CDR3 amino acids: CASSPWGFGGLGAETKNIQYF. CDR3 nucleotides: TGTGCCAGCAGTCCCTGGGGGTTCGGGGGGCTCGGGGCCGAGACCAAAAACATTCAGTACTTC.

This rearrangement joins TRBV2 to TRBJ1-3; D is undetermined. The CDR3 is 14 residues long. Trimming cost V 7 bases and J 0 bases, with 10 bases left between them. The germline V gene has CDR1 SNHLY and CDR2 FYNNEI. The DNA of the CDR3 is TGTGCCAGCAAAACTCAGGTCTCTGGAAACACCATATATTTT. It yields the protein CASKTQVSGNTIYF. The full variable domain, completed using reference TRBV2 and TRBJ1-3, is EPEVTQTPSHQVTQMGQEVILRCVPISNHLYFYWYRQILGQKVEFLVSFYNNEISEKSEIFDDQFSVERPDGSNFTLKIRSTKLEDSAMYFCASKTQVSGNTIYFGEGSWLTVV.

CDR3 sequence: CASSYLGSLLGANVLTF. The CDR3 nucleotides read TGCGCCAGCAGCTACCTAGGGAGCCTCCTAGGGGCCAACGTCCTGACTTTC. The gene calls are TRBV5-1 and TRBJ2-6; D might be TRBD2 (5 bases). V dropped 3 bases and J dropped 4 bases, with 17 bases sitting between them. Germline V gives CDR1 SGHRS, CDR2 YFSETQ. The CDR3 length is 17 residues.

The gene calls are TRBV7-9 and TRBJ2-3; D gene ambiguous. Trimming left V 5 bases short and J 2 bases short, with 14 bases between. Germline V lookup: CDR1 SEHNR, CDR2 FQNEAQ (reference sequence). The CDR3 is 15 residues long. The CDR3 region is CASSLLRATTDTQYF. CDR3 DNA sequence: TGTGCCAGCAGCCTCCTTCGAGCGACCACAGATACGCAGTATTTT.

V gene TRBV15 combines with J gene TRBJ1-4; D not resolved. Germline V gives CDR1 LNHNV, CDR2 YYDKDF (reference sequence). V was cut by 0 bases and J by 7 bases, with 9 bases left in between. The CDR3 spans 14 residues. The CDR3 nucleotides read TGTGCCACCAGCAGAGATCAGGAGGGTGAAAAACTGTTTTTT. Amino acid sequence: CATSRDQEGEKLFF.

This rearrangement joins TRBV9 to TRBJ2-2; TRBD2 aligns across 9 bases. J lost 7 bases, V lost 0 bases, and 4 bases had no gene match. Germline V gene sequence: CDR1 SGDLS, CDR2 YYNGEE. The CDR3 sequence is 15 residues long. CDR3 nucleotide sequence: TGTGCCAGCAGCGTAGGGAGCGGGGGGCTCGGGGAGCTGTTTTTT. Protein product: CASSVGSGGLGELFF.